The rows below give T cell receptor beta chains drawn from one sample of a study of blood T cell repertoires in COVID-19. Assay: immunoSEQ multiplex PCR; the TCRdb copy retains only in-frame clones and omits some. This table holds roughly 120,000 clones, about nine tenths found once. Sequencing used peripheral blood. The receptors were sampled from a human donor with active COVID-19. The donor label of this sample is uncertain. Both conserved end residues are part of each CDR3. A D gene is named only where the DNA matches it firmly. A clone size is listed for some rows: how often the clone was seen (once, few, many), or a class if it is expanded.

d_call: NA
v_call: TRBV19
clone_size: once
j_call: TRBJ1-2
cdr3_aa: CASSLQGGGGYTF
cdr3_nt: TGTGCCAGTAGTCTACAGGGCGGGGGAGGCTACACCTTC

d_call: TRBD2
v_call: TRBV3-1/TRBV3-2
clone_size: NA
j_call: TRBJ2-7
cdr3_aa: CASSLSAGGPPYEQYF
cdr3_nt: TGTGCCAGCAGCCTTTCAGCGGGGGGGCCCCCTTACGAGCAGTACTTC

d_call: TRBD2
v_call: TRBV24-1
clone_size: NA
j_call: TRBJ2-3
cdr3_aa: CATSDQPGRQASTGTSGGADTQYF
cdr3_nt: TGTGCCACCAGTGACCAACCGGGACGCCAAGCTTCTACCGGGACTAGCGGGGGGGCAGATACGCAGTATTTT

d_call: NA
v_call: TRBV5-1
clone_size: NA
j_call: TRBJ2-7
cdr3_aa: CASSLLGDYEQYF
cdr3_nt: TGCGCCAGCAGCTTGTTAGGGGACTACGAGCAGTACTTC

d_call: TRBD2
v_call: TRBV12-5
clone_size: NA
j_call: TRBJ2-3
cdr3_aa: CASGPRLAGETTPAADTQYF
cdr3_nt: TGTGCTAGTGGTCCACGACTAGCGGGGGAAACCACGCCAGCGGCAGATACGCAGTATTTT

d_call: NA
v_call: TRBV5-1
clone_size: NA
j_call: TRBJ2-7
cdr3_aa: CASTDRSSYEQYF
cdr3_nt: TGCGCCAGCACCGACAGGAGCTCCTACGAGCAGTACTTC

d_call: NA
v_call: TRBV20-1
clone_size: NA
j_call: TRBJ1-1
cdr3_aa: CSASSGWNTEAFF
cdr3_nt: TGCAGTGCTAGTTCGGGTTGGAACACTGAAGCTTTCTTT

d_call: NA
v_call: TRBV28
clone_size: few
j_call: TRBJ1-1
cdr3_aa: CASRSPGLNTEAFF
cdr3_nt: TGTGCCAGCAGAAGTCCAGGGCTGAACACTGAAGCTTTCTTT

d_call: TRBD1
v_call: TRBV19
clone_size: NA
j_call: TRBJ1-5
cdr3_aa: CASSSMDRGHNQPQHF
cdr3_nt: TGTGCCAGTAGTTCGATGGACAGGGGGCACAATCAGCCCCAGCATTTT

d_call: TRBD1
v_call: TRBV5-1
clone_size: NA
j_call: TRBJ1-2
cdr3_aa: CASSPIRQGTYGYTF
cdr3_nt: TGCGCCAGCAGCCCAATTCGACAGGGTACCTATGGCTACACCTTC

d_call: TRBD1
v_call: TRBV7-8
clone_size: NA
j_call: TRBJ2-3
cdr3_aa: CASSLNEGAVTDTQYF
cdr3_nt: TGTGCCAGCAGCTTAAACGAGGGGGCGGTGACAGATACGCAGTATTTT

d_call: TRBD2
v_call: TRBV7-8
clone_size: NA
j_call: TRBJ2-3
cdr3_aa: CASSLVLRASGRLDTQYF
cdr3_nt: TGTGCCAGCAGCTTAGTCCTTCGGGCTAGCGGGAGATTAGATACGCAGTATTTT

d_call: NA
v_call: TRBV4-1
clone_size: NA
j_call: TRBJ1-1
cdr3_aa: CASSSEQGTNTEAFF
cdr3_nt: TGCGCCAGCAGCAGCGAACAGGGAACGAACACTGAAGCTTTCTTT

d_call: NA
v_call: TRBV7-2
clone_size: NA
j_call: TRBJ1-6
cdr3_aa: CASSPPPVGSPLHF
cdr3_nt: TGTGCCAGCAGCCCTCCACCAGTTGGTTCACCCCTCCACTTT

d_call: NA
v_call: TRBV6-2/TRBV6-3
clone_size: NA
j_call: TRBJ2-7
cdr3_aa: CASSSGVSYEQYF
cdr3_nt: TGTGCCAGCAGTTCGGGGGTCTCCTACGAGCAGTACTTC

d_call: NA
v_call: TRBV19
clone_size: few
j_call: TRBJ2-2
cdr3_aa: CATYYMGGNTGELFF
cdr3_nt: TGTGCCACCTACTACATGGGAGGGAACACCGGGGAGCTGTTTTTT

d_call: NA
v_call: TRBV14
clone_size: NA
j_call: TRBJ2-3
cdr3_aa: CASSQDPVNTQYF
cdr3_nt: TGTGCCAGCAGCCAAGATCCGGTGAATACGCAGTATTTT

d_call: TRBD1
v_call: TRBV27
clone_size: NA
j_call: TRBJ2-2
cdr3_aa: CASSTTGAGELFF
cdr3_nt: TGTGCCAGCAGTACGACAGGGGCCGGGGAGCTGTTTTTT

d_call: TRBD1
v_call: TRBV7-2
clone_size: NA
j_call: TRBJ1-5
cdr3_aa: CASSLGQLNQPQHF
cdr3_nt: TGTGCCAGCAGCTTGGGACAGCTGAATCAGCCCCAGCATTTT

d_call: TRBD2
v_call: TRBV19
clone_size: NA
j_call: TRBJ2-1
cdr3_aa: CASRTSGGNEQFF
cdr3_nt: TGTGCCAGTAGGACTAGCGGGGGGAATGAGCAGTTCTTC

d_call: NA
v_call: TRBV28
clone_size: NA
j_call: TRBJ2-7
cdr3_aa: CASSFRDNHEQYF
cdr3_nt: TGTGCCAGCAGTTTTCGGGACAATCACGAGCAGTACTTC

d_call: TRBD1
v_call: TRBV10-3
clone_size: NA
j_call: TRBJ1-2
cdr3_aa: CAIREGTGDGYTF
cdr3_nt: TGTGCCATCAGGGAAGGGACAGGGGACGGCTACACCTTC

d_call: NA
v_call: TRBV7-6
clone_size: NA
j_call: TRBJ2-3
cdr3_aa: CASSFPKQGGTDTQYF
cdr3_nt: TGTGCCAGCAGCTTTCCCAAGCAGGGTGGCACAGATACGCAGTATTTT

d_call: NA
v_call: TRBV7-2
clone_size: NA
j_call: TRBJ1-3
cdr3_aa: CASSPEPGHRSGNTIYF
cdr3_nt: TGTGCCAGCAGCCCGGAGCCGGGACACCGCTCTGGAAACACCATATATTTT

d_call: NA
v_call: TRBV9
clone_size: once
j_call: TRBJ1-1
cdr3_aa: CASSAQGRTEAFF
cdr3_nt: TGTGCCAGCAGCGCACAGGGTCGCACTGAAGCTTTCTTT